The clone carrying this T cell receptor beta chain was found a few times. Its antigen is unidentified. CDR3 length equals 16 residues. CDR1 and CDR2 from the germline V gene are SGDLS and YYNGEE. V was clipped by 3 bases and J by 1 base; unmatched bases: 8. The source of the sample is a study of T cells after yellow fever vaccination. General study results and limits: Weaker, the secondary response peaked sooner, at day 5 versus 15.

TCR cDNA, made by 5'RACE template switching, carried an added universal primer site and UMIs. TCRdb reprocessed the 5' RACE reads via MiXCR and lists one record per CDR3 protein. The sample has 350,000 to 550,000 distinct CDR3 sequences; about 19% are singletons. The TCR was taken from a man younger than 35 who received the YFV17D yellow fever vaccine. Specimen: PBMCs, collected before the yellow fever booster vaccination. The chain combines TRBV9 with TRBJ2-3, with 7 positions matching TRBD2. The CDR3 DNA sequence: TGTGCCAGCAGCGCCTTTGGGGGGGGAGGCACAGATACGCAGTATTTT. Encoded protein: CASSAFGGGGTDTQYF.